The entry that follows covers one T cell receptor beta chain sequence. No antigen is known for it. Within one base of it there is no much larger clone, and no base qualities were kept. Including the terminal cysteine and phenylalanine, the CDR3 comprises 15 residues. The entry retains the CDR3 DNA only, 45 bases that are in frame from base 1. V is shortened by 4 bases, J by 0 bases, and the region joining them spans 12 bases. CDR1 and CDR2, looked up from the germline V gene (reference sequence), are LNHDA and SQIVND. This specimen belongs to a study of blood T cell repertoires in COVID-19 (TCRdb year 2020). A note on the overall study: The collaborator samples originated in the United States, Italy and Spain and spanned the acute and convalescent phases of COVID-19. The prospective study material was composed of cDNA or gDNA derived from T cells, B-cell-depleted T cells, or PBMCs. Sample metadata almost always included a de-identified subject ID, COVID-19 status, age in years and sex. Deeply sampled blood TCRbeta repertoires from subjects exposed to, actively infected with, or recovered from COVID-19 were included in the dataset. The samples were drawn from the first 160 participants of the ongoing ImmuneRACE study and from over 950 subjects provided by 6 global collaborators. The repertoires were released in a freely available public database meant as a resource for research on the immune response to SARS-CoV-2. Where available, HLA class I and class II types were taken from metadata supplied by the sample provider and were not determined by assay-based typing. The paper's findings and limits, for the study overall: The quantity of clinical and demographic metadata differed by source and by participant and was supplied without curation.

The immunoSEQ Assay, a bias-controlled multiplex PCR, was used to amplify TCRbeta CDR3 regions from genomic DNA. On the study's bioinformatics: Within the assay, amplification of reference gene primers was used to estimate how many nucleated cells each sample contained. Sequence reads were collapsed and filtered to measure the absolute abundance of every unique TCRbeta CDR3 rearrangement. For each sample, productive Simpson clonality was calculated by taking the square root of Simpson's diversity index across productive rearrangements. TCRdb retrieved this table from immuneACCESS and kept in-frame rearrangements only. Not all clones are present; in checked studies, unresolved V genes account for under half, and no reason is known for the remainder. For V, J and clone size, that table is used; D and trimming come from the DNA. The sample yields about 210,000 clones; 70% to 90% were counted once. The leading ten clones occupy 2.4% of the sample.

One collaborating source in Seattle enrolled patients during active infection and followed them longitudinally through the course of disease. Collaborating institutions collected whole blood in K2EDTA tubes following their own protocols. For TCRbeta analysis, collaborators shipped samples in one of three forms: frozen whole blood, isolated PBMCs, or DNA extracted from either of those sample types. Sequencing was done on a sample of peripheral blood. The receptor was derived from a woman in her seventies with COVID-19, enrolled during active disease. Recombination connected TRBV19 to TRBJ1-2; 5 matching bases give a weak D call of TRBD1. The DNA is as follows: TGTGCCAGTAGTAATCCAGGGTTAACTAACTATGGCTACACCTTC. Translation gives CASSNPGLTNYGYTF. The reference TRBV19 and TRBJ1-2 proteins fill in what lies around the CDR3, so the full variable domain reads DGGITQSPKYLFRKEGQNVTLSCEQNLNHDAMYWYRQDPGQGLRLIYYSQIVNDFQKGDIAEGYSVSREKKESFPLTVTSAQKNPTAFYLCASSNPGLTNYGYTFGSGTRLTVV.